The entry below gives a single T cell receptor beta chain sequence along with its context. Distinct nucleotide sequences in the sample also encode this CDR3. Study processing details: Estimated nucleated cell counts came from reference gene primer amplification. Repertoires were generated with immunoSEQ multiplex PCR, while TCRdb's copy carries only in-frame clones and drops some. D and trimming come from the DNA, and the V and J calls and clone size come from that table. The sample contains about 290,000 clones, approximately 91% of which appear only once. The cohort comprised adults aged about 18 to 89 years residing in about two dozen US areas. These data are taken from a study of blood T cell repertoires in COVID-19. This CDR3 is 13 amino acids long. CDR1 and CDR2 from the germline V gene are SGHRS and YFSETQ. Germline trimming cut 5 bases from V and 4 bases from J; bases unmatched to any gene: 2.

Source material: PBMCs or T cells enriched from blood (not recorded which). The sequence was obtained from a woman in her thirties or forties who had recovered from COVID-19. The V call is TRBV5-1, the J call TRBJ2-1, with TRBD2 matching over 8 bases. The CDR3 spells CASRLADYNEQFF. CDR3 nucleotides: TGCGCCAGCAGACTAGCGGATTACAATGAGCAGTTCTTC.